The 29 T cell receptor beta chains reported below all come from one sample, sequenced in a study of technical replicates of blood from a few donors. Profiled with immunoSEQ multiplex PCR; TCRdb holds only in-frame clones, not every one. The sample carries 55,000 to 75,000 clones, around 92% recorded once. The sequencing input was PBMCs. These receptors originate from a human donor in good health. Some clones in this sample may be carry-over from other donors' samples.

CDR3 protein: CASSYSGGGETQYF. DNA for the CDR3: TGTGCCAGCAGTTACTCCGGGGGGGGAGAGACCCAGTACTTC. The chain is built from TRBV6-5 and TRBJ2-5; 8 bases fit TRBD2. The germline V gene has CDR1 MNHEY and CDR2 SVGAGI. The CDR3 totals 14 residues. Trimming cost V 0 bases and J 4 bases; bases outside gene matches: 1.

The chain links TRBV30 to TRBJ1-1; 9 bases align to TRBD1. V lost 3 bases, J lost 6 bases, and 5 bases stayed unmatched. This CDR3 has 13 residues. The germline V gene encodes CDR1 GTSNPN and CDR2 SVGIG (reference sequence). CDR3 in amino acids: CAWSRQGVPEAFF. CDR3 nucleotides: TGTGCCTGGAGCCGACAGGGGGTCCCTGAAGCTTTCTTT.

The rearrangement uses TRBV7-2 and TRBJ2-5; D may be TRBD2 (6 bases). Germline CDR1 reads SGHTA; CDR2 reads FQGNSA. This CDR3 region has 13 residues. Trimming took 5 bases from V and 4 from J, leaving 11 bases between them. This CDR3 is CASSPWRGETQYF. The DNA for the CDR3 is TGTGCCAGCAGCCCCTGGCGGGGAGAGACCCAGTACTTC.

The chain recombines TRBV19 with TRBJ1-5; 9 positions match TRBD1. CDR3 length: 15 amino acids. Unmatched junction bases numbered 5, after V lost 3 bases and J lost 5 bases. CDR1 is LNHDA, CDR2 SQIVND, per germline (reference sequence). CDR3 amino acids: CASSIEGQGHQPQHF. The CDR3 DNA follows: TGTGCCAGTAGTATTGAGGGACAGGGACATCAGCCCCAGCATTTT.

The chain couples TRBV15 to TRBJ1-6, with 8 bases matching TRBD1. J gave up 4 bases and V 5 bases, and 4 bases lay outside the gene matches. The length of the CDR3 is 15 residues. Per germline, CDR1 LNHNV and CDR2 YYDKDF (reference sequence). The CDR3, as DNA: TGTGCCACCAGCTCAGGGACAGGTTATAATTCACCCCTCCACTTT. It specifies CATSSGTGYNSPLHF.

V usage is TRBV6-5 and J usage is TRBJ1-1; 7 bases match TRBD1. The CDR3 covers 13 residues. The ends lost 7 bases at V and 4 bases at J; junction bases unmatched: 6. Germline CDR1 and CDR2: MNHEY and SVGAGI. The CDR3 loop is CASTRQGITEAFF. The DNA of the CDR3 is TGTGCCAGCACCAGACAGGGAATCACTGAAGCTTTCTTT.

The V and J genes are TRBV18 and TRBJ2-7; D unclear. This CDR3 spans 12 amino acids. V lost 6 bases to trimming and J lost 3 bases, with 9 bases between them. Germline V gene data show CDR1 as KGHSH and CDR2 as LQKENI. The CDR3 loop is CASSPTNYEQYF. The CDR3 DNA reads TGTGCCAGCTCCCCGACAAACTACGAGCAGTACTTC.

The chain links TRBV4-1 to TRBJ2-1, with 7 bases matching TRBD2. CDR1 and CDR2 (germline): MGHRA, YSYEKL. V trimming: 4 bases; J trimming: 2 bases; junction bases outside the gene matches: 8. The CDR3 loop spans 16 amino acids. The CDR3 nucleotides read TGCGCCAGCAGCCGGGAAGCGGGGCCCCCCTACAATGAGCAGTTCTTC. It specifies CASSREAGPPYNEQFF.

V usage is TRBV27 and J usage is TRBJ1-1, with D perhaps matching TRBD1 (5 bases). The CDR3 has 15 residues. In germline, CDR1 is MNHEY, CDR2 SMNVEV (reference sequence). The V end was cut by 6 bases, the J end by 6 bases, with 20 bases between. This chain's CDR3 is CASRESTGVRSEAFF. The DNA of the CDR3 is TGTGCCAGCAGGGAATCCACGGGGGTCCGATCTGAAGCTTTCTTT.

This rearrangement joins TRBV4-2 to TRBJ2-1; D is ambiguous. The V gene's germline CDR1 is LGHNA and CDR2 YNFKEQ. V was shortened by 0 bases and J by 4 bases, with 4 bases between the two germline ends. The CDR3 contains 13 residues. CDR3 DNA: TGTGCCAGCAGCCAAGACTTATACAATGAGCAGTTCTTC. It specifies CASSQDLYNEQFF.

This clone occurred once. The chain couples TRBV7-2 to TRBJ1-6; no firm D call. The germline V gene has CDR1 SGHTA and CDR2 FQGNSA. V was pared by 4 bases and J by 7 bases, with 14 bases between. CDR3 size: 15 residues. DNA of the CDR3: TGTGCCAGCAGCTCCTTTCGGGAGGAGAATTCACCCCTCCACTTT. Translating it yields CASSSFREENSPLHF.

This chain uses TRBV7-7 with TRBJ2-2; 14 bases map to TRBD2. This CDR3 comprises 18 residues. V lost 6 bases and J lost 0; bases outside the gene matches: 6. CDR1 and CDR2 from the germline V gene are SSHAT and FNYEAQ (reference sequence). The CDR3 sequence is CASRPGLAGDTNTGELFF. In nucleotides, the CDR3 is TGTGCCAGCAGGCCGGGACTAGCGGGAGACACGAACACCGGGGAGCTGTTTTTT.

The chain couples TRBV9 to TRBJ2-2; TRBD1 might be the D (6 bases). CDR3 length: 17 amino acids. Trimming cost V 10 bases and J 0 bases, with 22 bases left between them. CDR1 is SGDLS, CDR2 YYNGEE, per germline. CDR3 DNA: TGTGCCGGCGTGAGGGGGACAAACTACCCGAACACCGGGGAGCTGTTTTTT. Translating it yields CAGVRGTNYPNTGELFF.

Comments on this clone: Other nucleotide sequences in the sample specify the same CDR3. The chain recombines TRBV5-1 with TRBJ2-7, with TRBD2 matching over 7 bases. The germline V gene has CDR1 SGHRS and CDR2 YFSETQ. This CDR3 is 13 amino acids long. V lost 1 base to trimming and J lost 3 bases; unmatched junction nucleotides: 1. The CDR3 region has the DNA TGCGCCAGCAGCTTGACGGGGGGCTACGAGCAGTACTTC. Its protein is CASSLTGGYEQYF.

The rearrangement uses TRBV19 and TRBJ2-2; the match to TRBD2 covers 7 bases. Germline V gives CDR1 LNHDA, CDR2 SQIVND (reference sequence). This CDR3 is 15 amino acids long. J was trimmed by 5 bases and V by 3 bases; bases with no gene match: 6. Here the CDR3 reads CASSISGTTTGELFF. For the CDR3, the DNA is TGTGCCAGTAGTATCTCTGGGACTACGACCGGGGAGCTGTTTTTT.

The V gene is TRBV4-1, the J gene TRBJ2-2; D is perhaps TRBD2 (6 bases). CDR3 size: 17 residues. CDR1 is MGHRA and CDR2 is YSYEKL in the germline V gene. Between the trimmed V and J ends, which lost 0 bases and 8 bases, there was a span of 19 bases. The CDR3 loop is CASSQDGNSGARGELFF. The DNA of the CDR3 is TGCGCCAGCAGCCAAGATGGGAATAGCGGTGCGCGGGGGGAGCTGTTTTTT.

The chain carries TRBV7-9 and TRBJ1-5; D is perhaps TRBD1 (5 bases). CDR1 is SEHNR and CDR2 is FQNEAQ in the germline V gene (reference sequence). CDR3 size: 15 residues. Trimming shortened V by 0 bases and J by 8 bases, and 14 bases separated the two germline ends. CDR3 sequence reads: CASSLAQGGQEPQHF. In nucleotides, the CDR3 is TGTGCCAGCAGCTTAGCGCAGGGAGGGCAGGAGCCCCAGCATTTT.

The rearrangement joins TRBV11-2 to TRBJ1-3; D uncertain. The CDR3 spans 14 residues. V lost 0 bases, J lost 4 bases, and 7 bases lay in between. Germline CDR1 and CDR2: SGHAT and FQNNGV. CDR3 nucleotide sequence: TGTGCCAGCAGCTTAGAGGCAGGCGGAAACACCATATATTTT. Amino acid sequence: CASSLEAGGNTIYF.

The chain uses TRBV30 and TRBJ1-2, with a tentative D call TRBD1 (5 bases). V was pared by 7 bases and J by 5 bases, with 17 bases between. This CDR3 spans 13 amino acids. CDR1 and CDR2 (germline): GTSNPN, SVGIG (reference sequence). The CDR3 sequence: CALIMGGGYGYTF. In DNA form, the CDR3 reads TGTGCCTTAATAATGGGGGGAGGATATGGCTACACCTTC.

CDR3 DNA: TGTGCCAGCAGCCAGCGAACGGGGAGCTTTAGCACAGATACGCAGTATTTT. Encoded protein: CASSQRTGSFSTDTQYF. V gene TRBV14 combines with J gene TRBJ2-3; TRBD2 is a possible D gene (5 bases). CDR1 and CDR2 from the germline V gene are SGHDN and FVKESK. CDR3 size: 17 residues. V was trimmed by 3 bases and J by 0 bases, leaving 16 bases between them.

This clone was seen only once. The chain has TRBV18 and TRBJ2-7; 10 positions match TRBD2. The trim removed 4 bases at V and 0 bases at J, leaving 3 bases unmatched. This CDR3 is built from 15 residues. CDR1 and CDR2 from the germline V gene are KGHSH and LQKENI. CDR3 protein: CASSHSGGSSYEQYF. The CDR3 DNA reads as TGTGCCAGCTCACATAGCGGGGGGTCCTCCTACGAGCAGTACTTC.

The V and J genes are TRBV2 and TRBJ1-2; D perhaps matches TRBD1 (5 bases). This CDR3 spans 14 amino acids. The V end lost 2 bases, the J end lost 3 bases, and 10 bases lay between the germline ends. Germline values: CDR1 SNHLY, CDR2 FYNNEI. DNA of the CDR3: TGTGCCAGCAGTGAATCCTGGGGCTACTATGGCTACACCTTC. Amino acids: CASSESWGYYGYTF.

This clone was seen a few times. This sequence joins TRBV13 and TRBJ1-4; tentatively, D is TRBD1 (6 bases). The CDR3 consists of 16 residues. Germline-derived CDR1 and CDR2 are PRHDT and FYEKMQ (reference sequence). With 1 base removed from V and 2 bases from J, the gap between germline ends came to 11 bases. The CDR3 loop reads CASSLEGETTNEKLFF. DNA for the CDR3: TGTGCCAGCAGCTTAGAGGGGGAGACCACTAATGAAAAACTGTTTTTT.

The rearrangement joins TRBV5-1 to TRBJ2-3; the match to TRBD2 covers 14 bases. Germline CDR1 SGHRS, CDR2 YFSETQ. This CDR3 has 15 amino acids. V was pared by 0 bases and J by 6 bases, with 0 bases of the junction left unmatched. The CDR3 DNA follows: TGCGCCAGCAGCTTGGGGACTAGCGGGAGGGATACGCAGTATTTT. Translating it yields CASSLGTSGRDTQYF.

The gene calls are TRBV27 and TRBJ2-5; TRBD2 is a possible D gene (5 bases). The CDR3 runs to 14 residues. V was pared by 6 bases and J by 0 bases, with 11 bases between. The germline V gene has CDR1 MNHEY and CDR2 SMNVEV (reference sequence). The chain's CDR3 is CASSPRGNQETQYF. DNA for the CDR3: TGTGCCAGCAGCCCCCGGGGAAACCAAGAGACCCAGTACTTC.

The CDR3 DNA sequence: TGTGCCAGCAGCCGGGACAGGGACTACGAGCAGTACTTC. Translation: CASSRDRDYEQYF. The chain combines TRBV6-5 with TRBJ2-7; 9 nucleotides match TRBD1. In germline, CDR1 is MNHEY, CDR2 SVGAGI. V trimming: 6 bases; J trimming: 3 bases; junction bases outside the gene matches: 3. This CDR3 is built from 13 residues.

V gene TRBV5-1 combines with J gene TRBJ1-3; D is ambiguous. CDR1 is SGHRS, CDR2 YFSETQ, per germline. The ends were cut back, 6 bases at V and 1 base at J, with 11 bases in the middle. CDR3 length equals 14 residues. Here the CDR3 reads CASTEGVSGNTIYF. Written as DNA, the CDR3 is TGCGCCAGCACGGAGGGCGTTTCTGGAAACACCATATATTTT.

The chain carries TRBV7-2 and TRBJ2-1, with 14 bases matching TRBD2. V lost 5 bases, J lost 8 bases, and 8 bases stayed unmatched. The CDR3 runs 16 residues. Germline CDR1 reads SGHTA; CDR2 reads FQGNSA. The DNA for the CDR3 is TGTGCCAGCAGCCAGACTAGCGGGAGGGCCGGGGATGAGCAGTTCTTC. It specifies CASSQTSGRAGDEQFF.

The rearrangement joins TRBV2 to TRBJ1-6, with 12 bases lining up with TRBD1. The CDR3 length is 14 residues. The ends lost 6 bases at V and 7 bases at J; junction bases unmatched: 1. In germline, CDR1 is SNHLY, CDR2 FYNNEI. CDR3 residues: CASRGQGANSPLHF. The CDR3, as DNA: TGTGCCAGCAGGGGACAGGGGGCCAATTCACCCCTCCACTTT. Full variable domain (rest looked up from reference TRBV2 and TRBJ1-6): EPEVTQTPSHQVTQMGQEVILRCVPISNHLYFYWYRQILGQKVEFLVSFYNNEISEKSEIFDDQFSVERPDGSNFTLKIRSTKLEDSAMYFCASRGQGANSPLHFGNGTRLTVT.